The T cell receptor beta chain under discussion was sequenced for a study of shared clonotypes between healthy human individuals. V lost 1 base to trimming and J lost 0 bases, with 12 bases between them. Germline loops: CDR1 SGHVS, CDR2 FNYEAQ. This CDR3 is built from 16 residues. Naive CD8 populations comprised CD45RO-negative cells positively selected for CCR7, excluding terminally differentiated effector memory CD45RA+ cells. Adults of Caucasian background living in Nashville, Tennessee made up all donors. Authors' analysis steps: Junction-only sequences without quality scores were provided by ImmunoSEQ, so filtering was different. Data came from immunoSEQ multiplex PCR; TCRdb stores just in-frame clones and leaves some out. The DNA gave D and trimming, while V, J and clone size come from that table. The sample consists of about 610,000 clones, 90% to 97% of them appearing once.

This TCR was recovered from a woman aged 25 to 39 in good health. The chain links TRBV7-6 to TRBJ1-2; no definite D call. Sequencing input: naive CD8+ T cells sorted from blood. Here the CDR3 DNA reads TGTGCCAGCAGCTTAGATCCAGGCCGGGCTAACTATGGCTACACCTTC. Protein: CASSLDPGRANYGYTF.